This paragraph covers one T cell receptor beta chain sequence. This clonotype appeared many times. The antigen it recognizes is unknown. The input lacks base qualities; no much larger clone sits a single base away. The receptor library was made with multiplex PCR. The instrument was an Illumina HiSeq 4000. To build TCR beta libraries, CDR3 regions were amplified by Arm-PCR using iRepertoire HTBI primers. Before sequencing, the PCR products underwent gel purification. On the study's bioinformatics: Across samples, about 64 TRBV and 14 TRBJ segments were identified and used for gene usage analysis of CDR3 amino acid clonotypes. COPE and FqMerger were used to merge filtered high-quality paired reads into contigs. BLAST was used to align contigs to IMGT TRBV, TRBD and TRBJ reference genes, and CDR3 was defined according to IMGT. Clonotypes above 0.1% frequency were classified as highly expanded clones. Shannon entropy was used to measure repertoire diversity, and the Gini coefficient was used to measure V-J evenness. A clonotype found in more than one individual was treated as public. TCRdb trimmed public reads at Q25 via fastp, called clones via MiXCR and kept in-frame beta chains. Each CDR3 protein appears once, grouped with its most common genes and DNA. TCRdb, not the authors, supplied the V and J calls. A total of 300,000 to 500,000 distinct CDR3 sequences appear in this sample, roughly 20% of them only once. The top ten clones comprise more than 20% of the sample.

In the germline V gene, CDR1 corresponds to ENHRY and CDR2 to SYGVKD. V is pared back by 4 bases and J by 9 bases, with 10 bases lying between the germline termini. Counted from cysteine to phenylalanine, this CDR3 has 12 amino acids. Just the 36-base CDR3 DNA is kept, in frame starting at base 1. This record comes from a study of regulatory T cells in long-lasting Graves disease (dated by TCRdb to 2020 to 2022). Broadly, across the study: Persistent Graves' disease meant more than 5 years of antithyroid drug treatment with TSH receptor autoantibodies that stayed positive. Persistent Graves' disease patients were compared with newly diagnosed Graves' disease patients by peripheral blood TCR sequencing and RNA sequencing. The study was conducted in China and was registered as a clinical trial. A total of around 35 samples underwent TCR sequencing: about 13 from persistent and roughly 20 from newly diagnosed Graves' disease patients. On average, persistent Graves' disease patients in the clinical cohort had been on antithyroid drugs for approximately 10 years.

The time point label for this specimen denotes: persistent/refractory GD, antithyroid drugs over 5 years with positive TRAb. For both TCR sequencing and RNA sequencing, RNA was extracted from PBMCs using TRIzol. Graves' disease was diagnosed according to American Thyroid Association guidelines. Patients were recruited from an endocrinology department in Xi'an, China. Each patient gave about 9.1 milliliters of peripheral blood, collected in an EDTA anticoagulant tube. PBMCs were isolated by Ficoll Paque Plus density gradient separation without further T cell sorting. An Agilent 2100 Bioanalyzer and agarose gel were used to assess RNA quality, and a NanoDrop 2000 was used to measure RNA concentration. Overall study outcomes, separate from this receptor: Compared with newly diagnosed patients, patients with persistent Graves' disease had lower TCR Shannon entropy and fewer highly expanded clones, which suggests clonal expansion. TRBV28, TRBJ1-2 and TRBJ2-5 were preferentially used in persistent disease, while TRBV20-1 and TRBJ2-1 were favored in newly diagnosed disease. The authors noted that the small sample size was a limitation that may lower accuracy. Sequencing and analysis were limited to the TCR beta chain. Only peripheral blood was studied, because thyroid tissue, the primary lesion, was inaccessible. A larger number of public clonotypes was shared among persistent patients (approximately 3,000) than among newly diagnosed patients (about 990).

The sequenced sample was peripheral blood mononuclear cells (PBMCs), obtained when the disease was refractory, from a patient treated with antithyroid drugs. The rearrangement joined TRBV10-3 to TRBJ2-4; the D gene assignment is ambiguous. The receptor was isolated from a female donor with Graves disease. DNA sequence: TGTGCCATCAGTGCAGACATAGTCATTCAGTACTTC. This translates into CAISADIVIQYF.